This is a list of T cell receptor beta chains from one sample in a study of cytomegalovirus exposure and HLA in healthy donors. The data were produced by immunoSEQ multiplex PCR, yet TCRdb's version contains in-frame clones alone and is incomplete. The data contain 180,000 or so clones, about 62% of them singletons. The sample consisted of PBMCs. The receptors come from a middle-aged man in good health and CMV-seronegative. The CDR3 runs from the conserved cysteine through the conserved F or W. D genes are given only for firm matches. Some rows have no size entry. The others give once, few or many, or a class for an expanded clone.

TRBJ2-7,NA,TRBV14,TRBD1,CASSRIQGMPYEQYF,TGTGCCAGCAGCCGAATACAGGGGATGCCCTACGAGCAGTACTTC
TRBJ2-5,NA,TRBV27,TRBD2,CAMSKGTSFPPVREQYF,TGTGCCATGTCCAAGGGGACTAGCTTCCCCCCGGTGAGGGAGCAGTACTTC
TRBJ2-3,NA,TRBV5-1,TRBD2,CASSPPSGGIFGTDTQYF,TGCGCCAGCAGCCCTCCTAGCGGGGGGATATTCGGCACAGATACGCAGTATTTT
TRBJ1-1,NA,TRBV18,NA,CASSPDPLGQPGTEAFF,TGTGCCAGCTCGCCCGATCCTCTAGGACAGCCGGGCACTGAAGCTTTCTTT
TRBJ2-7,NA,TRBV30,NA,CAWSVQSKARQGGYEQYF,TGTGCCTGGAGTGTACAAAGTAAGGCGAGACAGGGAGGCTACGAGCAGTACTTC
TRBJ2-6,NA,TRBV13,TRBD1,CATADRALIGANVLTF,TGTGCCACCGCGGACAGGGCGCTTATTGGGGCCAACGTCCTGACTTTC
TRBJ2-5,NA,TRBV27,NA,CASSSTARVETQYF,TGTGCCAGCAGTTCGACAGCTCGAGTAGAGACCCAGTACTTC
TRBJ1-2,NA,TRBV6-5,NA,CASSYSGRNYGYTF,TGTGCCAGCAGTTACTCGGGGCGGAACTATGGCTACACCTTC
TRBJ1-2,NA,TRBV7-9,NA,CASSLRDLANYGYTF,TGTGCCAGCAGCTTACGTGACCTAGCTAACTATGGCTACACCTTC
TRBJ2-3,NA,TRBV14,TRBD2,CASSREGWTDTQYF,TGTGCCAGCAGCCGGGAGGGTTGGACAGATACGCAGTATTTT
TRBJ2-3,NA,TRBV9,TRBD2,CASSVASGAGDTQYF,TGTGCCAGCAGCGTAGCTAGCGGGGCGGGAGATACGCAGTATTTT
TRBJ2-1,NA,TRBV5-1,TRBD2,CASSSGLAYAREQFF,TGCGCCAGCAGCTCCGGACTAGCTTACGCCAGGGAGCAGTTCTTC
TRBJ1-2,NA,TRBV11-2,NA,CASSLGPGGYTF,TGTGCCAGCAGCTTAGGCCCGGGTGGCTACACCTTC
TRBJ2-5,few,TRBV11-3,NA,CASSSRWGPQETQYF,TGTGCCAGCAGCTCACGATGGGGCCCCCAAGAGACCCAGTACTTC
TRBJ1-1,NA,TRBV6-5,NA,CASSFYQGSTEAFF,TGTGCCAGCAGTTTCTACCAGGGAAGTACTGAAGCTTTCTTT
TRBJ1-1,NA,TRBV5-1,TRBD1,CASSLMPGQENTEAFF,TGCGCCAGCAGCCTGATGCCGGGACAGGAGAACACTGAAGCTTTCTTT
TRBJ2-5,NA,TRBV2,NA,CASSEGLWETQYF,TGTGCCAGCAGTGAGGGACTGTGGGAGACCCAGTACTTC
TRBJ2-7,few,TRBV7-2,NA,CASSLDPSGVEQYF,TGTGCCAGCAGCTTAGACCCCTCAGGGGTCGAGCAGTACTTC
TRBJ2-3,NA,TRBV2,TRBD2,CASSPERVRGAGDTQYF,TGTGCCAGCAGCCCCGAAAGGGTGCGGGGGGCGGGAGATACGCAGTATTTT
TRBJ1-1,NA,TRBV7-2,TRBD1,CASSFRQGPGTKAFF,TGTGCCAGCAGCTTCCGACAGGGCCCGGGCACTAAAGCTTTCTTT
TRBJ2-2,few,TRBV5-8,TRBD1,CASSRSGQGAAGELFF,TGTGCCAGCAGCCGTTCGGGGCAGGGGGCAGCCGGGGAGCTGTTTTTT
TRBJ2-1,NA,TRBV18,NA,CASSPPSSHNEQFF,TGTGCCAGCTCACCACCGTCCAGTCACAATGAGCAGTTCTTC
TRBJ2-1,NA,TRBV7-3,TRBD2,CASSPGTSGSWEQFF,TGTGCCAGCAGCCCCGGGACTAGCGGGAGCTGGGAGCAGTTCTTC
TRBJ1-1,few,TRBV2,TRBD1,CASSKTGEGTEAFF,TGTGCCAGCAGTAAAACAGGGGAAGGCACTGAAGCTTTCTTT
TRBJ2-1,NA,TRBV29-1,TRBD2,CSVQKSGGAGNEQFF,TGCAGCGTCCAGAAAAGCGGGGGGGCGGGGAATGAGCAGTTCTTC
TRBJ1-4,NA,TRBV5-1,NA,CASSLDSGSEKLFF,TGCGCCAGCAGCTTGGACTCGGGGTCCGAAAAACTGTTTTTT
TRBJ1-1,NA,TRBV5-6,TRBD1,CASSRRDRMNTEAFF,TGTGCCAGCAGCCGAAGGGACAGGATGAACACTGAAGCTTTCTTT
TRBJ2-3,NA,TRBV2,NA,CASSEDRGEGGTDTQYF,TGTGCCAGCAGTGAAGACCGCGGGGAGGGGGGCACAGATACGCAGTATTTT
TRBJ2-7,NA,TRBV4-3,TRBD2,CASSQSSPGLAGGSYEQYF,TGCGCCAGCAGCCAATCATCCCCGGGACTAGCGGGAGGTTCCTACGAGCAGTACTTC
TRBJ1-1,NA,TRBV5-5,TRBD1,CASSLGQGVWNTEAFF,TGTGCCAGCAGCCTAGGACAGGGGGTATGGAACACTGAAGCTTTCTTT
TRBJ2-5,few,TRBV7-2,NA,CASSLFAGTQYF,TGTGCCAGCAGCTTATTTGCGGGGACCCAGTACTTC
TRBJ2-1,NA,TRBV6-1,NA,CASSEDRGRGVLEQFF,TGTGCCAGCAGTGAAGATAGGGGCAGGGGAGTCCTTGAGCAGTTCTTC